Shown below are 30 T cell receptor beta chains from a single sample sequenced in a study of T cell responses to AZD1222 COVID-19 vaccine. Assay used: immunoSEQ multiplex PCR; TCRdb lists only in-frame clones, some missing. The table records tens of thousands of clones, just over 85% of them present only once. The specimen was peripheral blood, collected on day 0 of MenACWY control vaccination. The receptors were gathered from an adult in good health.

This clone showed up just once. The rearrangement joins TRBV6-5 to TRBJ1-6; 8 bases map to TRBD1. The junction had 9 bases not matched to a gene; V was cut back by 7 bases and J by 7 bases. Germline CDR1 is MNHEY and CDR2 is SVGAGI. The CDR3 runs to 15 residues. The CDR3 DNA reads as TGTGCCAGCACCTCCTCCGGACAGGGAAATTCACCCCTCCACTTT. As protein: CASTSSGQGNSPLHF.

This chain connects TRBV10-3 to TRBJ1-6; TRBD1 aligns across 7 bases. Trimming at V came to 4 bases and at J to 10 bases, leaving 4 bases not matched to a gene. Germline loops: CDR1 ENHRY, CDR2 SYGVKD. CDR3 size: 13 residues. The CDR3 DNA reads TGTGCCATCAGTGGACAGGGTGGCTCACCCCTCCACTTT. This gives the protein CAISGQGGSPLHF.

This chain connects TRBV20-1 to TRBJ2-2, with a weak D call TRBD1 (6 bases). Trimming took off 6 bases at V and 7 bases at J, with 9 bases between the two ends. The germline CDR1 and CDR2 sequences are DFQATT and SNEGSKA (reference sequence). The CDR3 extends over 11 amino acids. This CDR3 is CSAYRVGELFF. The CDR3 DNA sequence: TGCAGTGCATACAGGGTCGGGGAGCTGTTTTTT.

The V gene is TRBV18, the J gene TRBJ2-1, with D tentatively TRBD1 (6 bases). V lost 6 bases and J lost 4, with 19 bases in between. The CDR3 runs 16 residues. Germline-derived CDR1 and CDR2 are KGHSH and LQKENI. The CDR3 DNA follows: TGTGCCAGCTCCACCACCGTCGGGACAAATTACAATGAGCAGTTCTTC. Its protein is CASSTTVGTNYNEQFF.

The chain has TRBV2 and TRBJ1-5; tentatively, D is TRBD1 (5 bases). The germline V gene has CDR1 SNHLY and CDR2 FYNNEI. The CDR3 contains 13 residues. Trimming cost V 6 bases and J 6 bases, with 12 bases left between them. The CDR3 sequence is CASRGESRQPQHF. The CDR3 DNA reads as TGTGCCAGCAGGGGGGAATCTCGTCAGCCCCAGCATTTT.

V usage is TRBV6-5 and J usage is TRBJ1-6; D not resolved. CDR3 length: 13 residues. Per germline, CDR1 MNHEY and CDR2 SVGAGI. Trimming cost V 6 bases and J 15 bases, with 18 bases left between them. The CDR3 bases are TGTGCCAGCAGCCCCCCCGGCCCCGGTATCCTCCACTTT. Translated: CASSPPGPGILHF.

The V call is TRBV5-4, the J call TRBJ1-1, with a tentative D call TRBD1 (5 bases). Germline values: CDR1 SGHNT, CDR2 YYREEE (reference sequence). This CDR3 has 15 amino acids. V was cut by 0 bases and J by 4 bases, with 13 bases left in between. The CDR3 nucleotides read TGTGCCAGCAGCTTGGCTACGGGGGTAAGCACTGAAGCTTTCTTT. Residues: CASSLATGVSTEAFF.

This clone was detected only once. The V call is TRBV19, the J call TRBJ1-1; D remains unclear. V was clipped by 3 bases and J by 10 bases, with 15 bases between them. The CDR3 sequence is 13 residues long. Germline V gene sequence: CDR1 LNHDA, CDR2 SQIVND (reference sequence). CDR3 amino acids: CASSMGLGFRAFF. For the CDR3, the DNA is TGTGCCAGTAGTATGGGGTTGGGGTTCCGAGCTTTCTTT.

The V call is TRBV24-1, the J call TRBJ1-2; the D is unclear. V lost 5 bases and J 8 bases, leaving 8 bases between the germline ends. Germline V lookup: CDR1 KGHDR, CDR2 SFDVKD. CDR3 length: 11 amino acids. The chain's CDR3 is CATSGLEGYTF. Here the CDR3 DNA reads TGTGCCACCAGTGGCCTCGAAGGCTACACCTTC.

As regards this clone: Mismatch with germline at one junction end may stem from a read error. The chain is built from TRBV7-2 and TRBJ1-2; 9 bases fit TRBD1. CDR3 length: 13 residues. Germline-derived CDR1 and CDR2 are SGHTA and FQGNSA. In DNA form, the CDR3 reads TGTGCCAGCACCTTACAGGGGGCAGGTGGCTACACCTTC. It encodes CASTLQGAGGYTF. Combining the CDR3 with reference TRBV7-2 and TRBJ1-2 gives the whole variable domain GAGVSQSPSNKVTEKGKDVELRCDPISGHTALYWYRQSLGQGLEFLIYFQGNSAPDKSGLPSDRFSAERTGGSVSTLTIQRTQQEDSAVYLCASTLQGAGGYTFGSGTRLTVV.

The chain is built from TRBV6-1 and TRBJ2-3, with D perhaps matching TRBD1 (6 bases). There are 18 residues in the CDR3. V was trimmed by 0 bases and J by 0 bases, leaving 16 bases between them. Germline assignment: CDR1 MNHNS and CDR2 SASEGT. CDR3 nucleotides: TGTGCCAGCAGTGAAGCCCGGGACATTTTTCCTAGCACAGATACGCAGTATTTT. The encoded protein is CASSEARDIFPSTDTQYF.

The rearrangement uses TRBV7-9 and TRBJ1-2; a possible D gene is TRBD1 (6 bases). The CDR3 consists of 14 residues. Germline lookup yields CDR1 SEHNR and CDR2 FQNEAQ (reference sequence). With 0 bases removed from V and 2 bases from J, the gap between germline ends came to 7 bases. The CDR3 reads CASSLAGQNYGYTF. CDR3 nucleotides: TGTGCCAGCAGCTTAGCCGGACAGAACTATGGCTACACCTTC. The entire variable domain, with the rest obtained from reference TRBV7-9 and TRBJ1-2, is as follows: DTGVSQNPRHKITKRGQNVTFRCDPISEHNRLYWYRQTLGQGPEFLTYFQNEAQLEKSRLLSDRFSAERPKGSFSTLEIQRTEQGDSAMYLCASSLAGQNYGYTFGSGTRLTVV.

In its sample, this clone was seen once. The chain employs TRBV19 and TRBJ2-7, with D possibly TRBD1 on 7 matching bases. CDR1 is LNHDA and CDR2 is SQIVND in the germline V gene (reference sequence). This CDR3 spans 15 amino acids. Trimming removed 0 bases at V and 3 bases at J, with 12 bases between. The CDR3 nucleotides read TGTGCCAGTAGTATAGAAGGCAGGGGGGACTACGAGCAGTACTTC. Protein product: CASSIEGRGDYEQYF.

The V and J genes are TRBV2 and TRBJ1-5; D gene unclear. The length of the CDR3 is 14 residues. Germline V gives CDR1 SNHLY, CDR2 FYNNEI. V shed 8 bases and J shed 6 bases, with 17 bases lying between them. CDR3 sequence: CASRETGMGQPQHF. The CDR3, as DNA: TGTGCCAGCCGCGAGACCGGGATGGGTCAGCCCCAGCATTTT.

The chain uses TRBV9 and TRBJ1-2, with 7 bases aligning to TRBD1. The V segment lost 0 bases and the J segment 4 bases; nucleotides outside the gene matches: 12. The germline V gene encodes CDR1 SGDLS and CDR2 YYNGEE. This CDR3 spans 17 amino acids. CDR3 DNA: TGTGCCAGCAGCGTAGCCGAGGGAACAGGGGCACCCTATGGCTACACCTTC. It translates to CASSVAEGTGAPYGYTF. The full variable domain, rest sourced from reference TRBV9 and TRBJ1-2, is DSGVTQTPKHLITATGQRVTLRCSPRSGDLSVYWYQQSLDQGLQFLIQYYNGEERAKGNILERFSAQQFPDLHSELNLSSLELGDSALYFCASSVAEGTGAPYGYTFGSGTRLTVV.

This chain joins TRBV4-1 and TRBJ2-1, with TRBD2 identical over 10 bases. CDR1 and CDR2 from the germline V gene are MGHRA and YSYEKL. V lost 1 base, J lost 5 bases, and 11 bases stayed unmatched. The CDR3 runs to 18 residues. As DNA, the CDR3 is TGCGCCAGCAGCCAAGTAGGGAGCGGGGGGGCCATCAACAATGAGCAGTTCTTC. Its translation: CASSQVGSGGAINNEQFF.

V gene TRBV5-6 combines with J gene TRBJ1-4; no clear D. This CDR3 comprises 14 residues. V lost 7 bases and J lost 7, with 17 bases in between. The germline gives CDR1 SGHDT, CDR2 YYEEEE. The DNA for the CDR3 is TGTGCCAGCCTCCGGAGAGCCACCACTGAAAAACTGTTTTTT. Amino acids: CASLRRATTEKLFF. Variable domain in full (rest from reference TRBV5-6 and TRBJ1-4): DAGVTQSPTHLIKTRGQQVTLRCSPKSGHDTVSWYQQALGQGPQFIFQYYEEEERQRGNFPDRFSGHQFPNYSSELNVNALLLGDSALYLCASLRRATTEKLFFGSGTQLSVL.

This chain links TRBV11-2 with TRBJ2-1; 7 bases are a match to TRBD2. Germline V gene sequence: CDR1 SGHAT, CDR2 FQNNGV. V gave up 4 bases and J gave up 9 bases; unmatched junction bases: 6. This CDR3 has 13 residues. DNA for the CDR3: TGTGCCAGCAGCTCGACTAGCCCTACTGAGCAGTTCTTC. Amino acid sequence: CASSSTSPTEQFF.

The chain couples TRBV5-1 to TRBJ1-1, with D uncertain. Germline CDR1 and CDR2: SGHRS and YFSETQ. The CDR3 runs 13 residues. Trimming stripped 3 bases from V and 8 bases from J, with 14 bases between. The CDR3 protein is CASSSGGSGEAFF. The CDR3 DNA follows: TGCGCCAGCAGCTCCGGAGGCAGCGGGGAAGCTTTCTTT.

This chain uses TRBV19 with TRBJ2-7; a possible D gene is TRBD2 (5 bases). Trimming cost V 3 bases and J 0 bases, with 15 bases left between them. CDR3 length: 16 residues. CDR1 and CDR2 (germline): LNHDA, SQIVND (reference sequence). CDR3 sequence: CASSIFLGESSYEQYF. The CDR3 DNA is TGTGCCAGTAGTATTTTCCTCGGGGAAAGCTCCTACGAGCAGTACTTC.

The chain couples TRBV12-3 or TRBV12-4 to TRBJ1-2; 7 bases map to TRBD1. The CDR3 sequence is 12 residues long. Germline trimming cut 5 bases from V and 8 bases from J; bases unmatched to any gene: 5. The DNA of the CDR3 is TGTGCCAGCAGTCGCACAGGGGAGGGCTACACCTTC. This translates into CASSRTGEGYTF.

The rearrangement joins TRBV2 to TRBJ1-1; D uncertain. In germline, CDR1 is SNHLY, CDR2 FYNNEI. The CDR3 runs 12 residues. V dropped 6 bases and J dropped 1 base, with 6 bases sitting between them. This chain's CDR3 is CASRQRNTEAFF. The DNA for the CDR3 is TGTGCCAGCAGGCAGAGGAACACTGAAGCTTTCTTT.

The chain recombines TRBV5-1 with TRBJ1-1; D may be TRBD1 (5 bases). This CDR3 comprises 16 residues. Germline CDR1 is SGHRS and CDR2 is YFSETQ. Trimming took off 0 bases at V and 8 bases at J, with 20 bases between the two ends. The CDR3 DNA follows: TGCGCCAGCAGCTTGGTACTTTCCAGGGAAGTTCGGGAAGCTTTCTTT. Protein: CASSLVLSREVREAFF.

The V gene is TRBV7-3, the J gene TRBJ1-1; unclear D gene. V lost 5 bases and J lost 1, with 14 bases in between. The CDR3 contains 15 residues. CDR1 and CDR2 from the germline V gene are SGHTA and FQGTGA. The CDR3 reads CASSPDGLWNTEAFF. DNA of the CDR3: TGTGCCAGCAGCCCCGACGGGCTATGGAACACTGAAGCTTTCTTT. Complete variable domain (other parts from reference TRBV7-3 and TRBJ1-1): GAGVSQTPSNKVTEKGKYVELRCDPISGHTALYWYRQSLGQGPEFLIYFQGTGAADDSGLPNDRFFAVRPEGSVSTLKIQRTERGDSAVYLCASSPDGLWNTEAFFGQGTRLTVV.

The chain uses TRBV4-1 and TRBJ2-7; 12 nucleotides align to TRBD1. CDR1 and CDR2 from the germline V gene are MGHRA and YSYEKL. The J segment lost 5 bases and the V segment lost 4 bases, leaving 9 bases of the junction unmatched. This CDR3 comprises 16 residues. The CDR3 nucleotides are TGCGCCAGCAGCCGAAATCCCGGGACAGGGGGCGACGAGCAGTACTTC. Residues: CASSRNPGTGGDEQYF.

The chain joins TRBV18 to TRBJ2-5; 8 nucleotides agree with TRBD1. Germline V gene lookup returns CDR1 KGHSH and CDR2 LQKENI. The V segment lost 2 bases and the J segment 7 bases; nucleotides outside the gene matches: 9. CDR3 length equals 15 residues. CDR3 region: CASSPGDRPLVTQYF. CDR3 in DNA: TGTGCCAGCTCACCAGGGGACAGGCCTTTGGTGACCCAGTACTTC.

The genes are TRBV27 and TRBJ2-5, with D possibly matching TRBD1 (7 bases). Trimming removed 3 bases at V and 5 bases at J, with 13 bases between. The germline V gene encodes CDR1 MNHEY and CDR2 SMNVEV (reference sequence). The CDR3 contains 14 residues. The DNA of the CDR3 is TGTGCCAGCAGTTTCAGGGGGGCCAGGGAGACCCAGTACTTC. Residues: CASSFRGARETQYF.

The genes are TRBV9 and TRBJ1-6, with TRBD1 as a possible D gene (6 bases). Looked up from germline, CDR1 is SGDLS and CDR2 is YYNGEE. The CDR3 covers 17 residues. The germline V and J ends were trimmed by 0 bases and 4 bases, with 14 bases remaining between them. CDR3 sequence reads: CASSVEYRDPYNSPLHF. The CDR3 DNA reads as TGTGCCAGCAGCGTAGAGTACAGGGACCCTTATAATTCACCCCTCCACTTT.

V usage is TRBV4-1 and J usage is TRBJ1-2, with 7 bases fitting TRBD1. V dropped 5 bases and J dropped 2; count of bases not matched to a gene: 11. CDR1 and CDR2 (germline): MGHRA, YSYEKL. The CDR3 length is 16 residues. CDR3 in amino acids: CASSLEPQGENYGYTF. The DNA of the CDR3 is TGCGCCAGCAGCTTGGAACCGCAGGGGGAAAACTATGGCTACACCTTC.

The table lists this clone with a count of one. The genes are TRBV2 and TRBJ2-2, with no clear D. The V end was cut by 8 bases, the J end by 6 bases, with 16 bases between. The CDR3 length is 14 residues. Per the germline V gene, CDR1 is SNHLY and CDR2 is FYNNEI. The CDR3 DNA sequence: TGTGCCAGCTCAGATAGGCATTGGGCCGGGGAGCTGTTTTTT. It translates to CASSDRHWAGELFF.